One and the same sample provided the 8 T cell receptor beta chains below, sequenced in a study of shared clonotypes between healthy human individuals. Sequencing used immunoSEQ multiplex PCR; TCRdb keeps in-frame clones, though not all of them. In the table there are millions of clones, over 85% of which are singletons. Input material: naive CD4+ T cells sorted from blood. Subset given: CD45RA+ positively selected. Receptor source: a man in his late teens or twenties in good health.

The chain couples TRBV6-5 to TRBJ1-2; the match to TRBD1 covers 9 bases. Trimming cost V 5 bases and J 8 bases; bases outside gene matches: 9. Looked up from germline, CDR1 is MNHEY and CDR2 is SVGAGI. The CDR3 is made up of 14 amino acids. The CDR3 region has the DNA TGTGCCAGCAGTAGAACGGGACAGGGAGCGGGCTACACCTTC. Residues: CASSRTGQGAGYTF.

The J gene is TRBJ1-5, the V gene TRBV5-8; 7 bases are a match to TRBD1. Germline CDR1 and CDR2: SGHTS and YDEGEE. The CDR3 loop spans 17 amino acids. V shed 0 bases and J 0 bases; nucleotides not matched to a gene: 6. The CDR3 region is CASSLAAGGYSNQPQHF. The CDR3, as DNA: TGTGCCAGCAGCTTGGCCGCAGGGGGTTATAGCAATCAGCCCCAGCATTTT. The full variable domain, with the rest looked up from reference TRBV5-8 and TRBJ1-5, is EAGVTQSPTHLIKTRGQQATLRCSPISGHTSVYWYQQALGLGLQFLLWYDEGEERNRGNFPPRFSGRQFPNYSSELNVNALELEDSALYLCASSLAAGGYSNQPQHFGDGTRLSIL.

CDR3 sequence reads: CASSPQGTGLEQYF. CDR3 nucleotide sequence: TGTGCCAGCAGTCCCCAAGGGACAGGCTTGGAGCAGTACTTC. The chain carries TRBV6-1 and TRBJ2-7; 8 bases align to TRBD1. CDR3 length: 14 residues. The trim removed 5 bases at V and 7 bases at J, leaving 10 bases unmatched. Per germline, CDR1 MNHNS and CDR2 SASEGT.

As concerns this clone: This may arise from a read error, as a much more abundant clone is one base away. V is TRBV30 and J is TRBJ1-1; D remains ambiguous. This CDR3 has 13 amino acids. CDR1 and CDR2 from the germline V gene are GTSNPN and SVGIG (reference sequence). CDR3 sequence: CAWNHLGNTGAFF. The CDR3 DNA reads TGTGCCTGGAACCACCTTGGGAACACTGGAGCTTTCTTT.

The rearrangement uses TRBV9 and TRBJ1-2; 7 bases line up with TRBD1. This CDR3 comprises 15 residues. Trimming removed 2 bases from V and 2 bases from J; junction bases left unmatched: 6. Germline V CDR1 and CDR2: SGDLS, YYNGEE. The CDR3 bases are TGTGCCAGCAGCGTCGAACCGGGACAGAACTATGGCTACACCTTC. Translation gives CASSVEPGQNYGYTF.

The gene calls are TRBV6-6 and TRBJ2-3, with 9 nucleotides matching TRBD1. Germline V gene lookup returns CDR1 MNHNY and CDR2 SVGAGI (reference sequence). V shed 6 bases, J shed 3 bases, and the junction held 7 bases outside the gene matches. This CDR3 has 15 amino acids. The CDR3 bases are TGTGCCAGCAGCCCCGGGACAGGGTGGACAGATACGCAGTATTTT. This translates into CASSPGTGWTDTQYF.

On this clone: Other DNA variants within this sample encode the same CDR3. This chain connects TRBV30 to TRBJ2-7, with 8 bases matching TRBD2. Germline V lookup: CDR1 GTSNPN, CDR2 SVGIG (reference sequence). Losses at the gene ends were 4 bases for V and 6 bases for J; bases not matched to a gene: 5. CDR3 length: 12 residues. The CDR3 nucleotides read TGTGCCTGGACCCCCGGGGGGGGCGAGCAGTACTTC. Residues: CAWTPGGGEQYF.

This chain connects TRBV11-3 to TRBJ2-7; D remains unclear. CDR3 length: 12 residues. Per the germline V gene, CDR1 is SGHNT and CDR2 is YENEEA. Deletions cut 5 bases from V and 3 bases from J, with 8 bases between. The CDR3 loop reads CASSGVDYEQYF. The CDR3 DNA reads as TGTGCCAGCAGCGGGGTAGACTACGAGCAGTACTTC.